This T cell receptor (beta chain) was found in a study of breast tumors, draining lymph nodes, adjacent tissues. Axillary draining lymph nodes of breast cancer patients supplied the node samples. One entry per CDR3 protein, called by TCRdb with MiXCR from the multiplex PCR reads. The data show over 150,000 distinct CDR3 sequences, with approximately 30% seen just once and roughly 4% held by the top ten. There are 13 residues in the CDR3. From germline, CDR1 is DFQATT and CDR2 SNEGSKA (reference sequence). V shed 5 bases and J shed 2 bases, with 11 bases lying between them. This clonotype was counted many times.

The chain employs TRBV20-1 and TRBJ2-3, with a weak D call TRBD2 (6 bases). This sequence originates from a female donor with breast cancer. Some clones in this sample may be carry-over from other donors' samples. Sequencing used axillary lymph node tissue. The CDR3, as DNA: TGCAGTGCTGATAGCGGCCCCACAGATACGCAGTATTTT. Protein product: CSADSGPTDTQYF.